This T cell receptor (beta chain) comes out of a study of blood T cell repertoires in COVID-19. Profiling relied on immunoSEQ multiplex PCR, and the TCRdb table lists in-frame clones only, not all of them. The sample yields some 180,000 clones, 70% to 90% seen once. Sequencing was performed on peripheral blood. This sequence originates from a man aged 65 to 85 with active or convalescent COVID-19.

The CDR3 reads CASSFYTTNYGYTF. CDR3 in DNA: TGTGCCAGCAGCTTTTACACTACTAACTATGGCTACACCTTC. The chain joins TRBV7-8 to TRBJ1-2; the D is unclear. In germline, CDR1 is SGHVS, CDR2 FQNEAQ. This CDR3 is 14 amino acids long. The V and J ends lost 3 bases and 0 bases respectively, with 8 bases between them. Drawing the rest from reference TRBV7-8 and TRBJ1-2, the complete variable domain is GAGVSQSPRYKVAKRGQDVALRCDPISGHVSLFWYQQALGQGPEFLTYFQNEAQLDKSGLPSDRFFAERPEGSVSTLKIQRTQQEDSAVYLCASSFYTTNYGYTFGSGTRLTVV.